Listed below are T cell receptor beta chains from one sample, sequenced in a study of T cells in Graves' hyperthyroidism and ophthalmopathy. MiXCR, applied by TCRdb to the multiplex PCR reads, yields one record per CDR3 protein. Here the sample spans 400,000 to 600,000 distinct CDR3 sequences, around 20% being singletons. Sample: blood. All receptors come from a man younger than 35 with Graves' hyperthyroidism. Each CDR3 is given with its conserved first and last residue. A D gene is named only where the DNA matches it firmly. The size entry is marked missing in some rows and otherwise reads once, few, many or a size class.

NA	TRBV19	TRBD1	TRBJ1-1	TGTGCCAGTAATCTACAGGGGGGCCCTTGGAACACTGAAGCTTTCTTT	CASNLQGGPWNTEAFF
many	TRBV6-1	NA	TRBJ1-1	TGTGCCAGCAGTGCCACAGGGAGACTAACTGAAGCTTTCTTT	CASSATGRLTEAFF
many	TRBV6-1	NA	TRBJ1-1	TGTGCCAGCACTCTGGACGGCTACACTGAAGCTTTCTTT	CASTLDGYTEAFF
many	TRBV28	NA	TRBJ2-7	TGTGCCAGCAGTTTACAGGGACTCACCGAATACGAGCAGTACTTC	CASSLQGLTEYEQYF
many	TRBV6-1	TRBD1	TRBJ1-2	TGTGCCAGCAGTGACGGCGGAGGGGGCTCTGACTATGGCTACACCTTC	CASSDGGGGSDYGYTF
few	TRBV7-3	NA	TRBJ2-6	TGTGCCAGCAGCTTAAGCACCCTCGTCGGGGACTCCGGGGCCAACGTCCTGACTTTC	CASSLSTLVGDSGANVLTF
NA	TRBV6-5	NA	TRBJ1-1	TGTGCCAGCAGTTACGCGCCGGACAGGAACACTGAAGCTTTCTTT	CASSYAPDRNTEAFF
NA	TRBV30	NA	TRBJ1-1	TGTGCCTGGACTGGGACTTACACTGAAGCTTTCTTT	CAWTGTYTEAFF
many	TRBV2	TRBD1	TRBJ2-7	TGTGCCAGCACCCCCCCCAGGGACAGCTACGAGCAGTACTTC	CASTPPRDSYEQYF
few	TRBV11-1	NA	TRBJ1-2	TGTGCCAGCAGCTCCAGGTCGGGGGGTGCCTCGGGAGGCTACACCTTC	CASSSRSGGASGGYTF
NA	TRBV9	TRBD1	TRBJ2-7	TGTGCCAGCAGCGTAGGGACAGGGGGAGGCTACGAGCAGTACTTC	CASSVGTGGGYEQYF
NA	TRBV27	NA	TRBJ2-7	TGTGCCAGCAGTTTAAAGCCATCTCCGACCTACGAGCAGTACTTC	CASSLKPSPTYEQYF